Below, 25 T cell receptor beta chains from the same sample are listed, as sequenced in a study of T cell responses to AZD1222 COVID-19 vaccine. TCRdb's copy holds only in-frame clones and misses some; the assay was immunoSEQ multiplex PCR. The table records about 100,000 clones, around 91% of them present only once. The starting material was peripheral blood, obtained 28 days after the second AZD1222 dose. The receptors stem from an adult who received the AZD1222 COVID-19 vaccine.

This clone has a single count. The chain couples TRBV19 to TRBJ2-1; 7 bases agree with TRBD1. From germline, CDR1 is LNHDA and CDR2 SQIVND (reference sequence). The CDR3 extends over 13 amino acids. The ends lost 6 bases at V and 8 bases at J; junction bases unmatched: 7. CDR3 residues: CASRARDSDEQFF. DNA for the CDR3: TGTGCCAGTAGGGCTCGGGACAGCGATGAGCAGTTCTTC.

The chain has TRBV7-9 and TRBJ1-2; D unclear. The germline V gene has CDR1 SEHNR and CDR2 FQNEAQ (reference sequence). Trimming removed 1 base from V and 4 bases from J, with 10 bases in between. This CDR3 spans 14 amino acids. The CDR3 DNA sequence: TGTGCCAGCAGCTTAGGGATTGGTGCCTATGGCTACACCTTC. Protein product: CASSLGIGAYGYTF.

The V gene is TRBV10-3, the J gene TRBJ1-6; D possibly corresponds to TRBD1 (6 bases). V dropped 6 bases and J dropped 8 bases, with 23 bases sitting between them. Germline values: CDR1 ENHRY, CDR2 SYGVKD. The CDR3 loop spans 17 amino acids. In nucleotides, the CDR3 is TGTGCCATCAGCGGGCAGGAACCCTCCGGGGGCTATTCACCCCTCCACTTT. Translating it yields CAISGQEPSGGYSPLHF.

This clone was counted once. The rearrangement joins TRBV18 to TRBJ2-3; D is unclear. CDR1 KGHSH and CDR2 LQKENI come from the germline V gene. The CDR3 spans 14 residues. The ends were cut back, 6 bases at V and 0 bases at J, with 10 bases in the middle. The CDR3 sequence: CASSRSQSTDTQYF. CDR3 DNA: TGTGCCAGCTCTAGGAGTCAGAGCACAGATACGCAGTATTTT.

The J gene is TRBJ2-7, the V gene TRBV12-3 or TRBV12-4; TRBD1 might be the D (6 bases). The ends were cut back, 5 bases at V and 6 bases at J, with 11 bases in the middle. The CDR3 has 12 residues. CDR3 sequence (DNA): TGTGCCAGCAGTCCACAGGGTCGCGAGCAGTACTTC. Protein product: CASSPQGREQYF.

The genes are TRBV12-3 or TRBV12-4 and TRBJ2-7; D might be TRBD2 (6 bases). There are 13 residues in the CDR3. With 7 bases removed from V and 3 bases from J, the gap between germline ends came to 13 bases. The CDR3 spells CASTRDSYYEQYF. DNA for the CDR3: TGTGCCAGCACCCGGGACTCTTACTACGAGCAGTACTTC.

J is TRBJ2-7 and V is TRBV29-1; TRBD1 matches at 9 bases. The CDR3 has 12 amino acids. The ends lost 6 bases at V and 6 bases at J; junction bases unmatched: 6. In germline, CDR1 is SQVTM, CDR2 ANQGSEA. The CDR3 reads CSVTQGAGEQYF. In DNA form, the CDR3 reads TGCAGCGTGACACAGGGGGCTGGCGAGCAGTACTTC.

V and J are TRBV13 and TRBJ1-2, with 12 bases fitting TRBD1. The CDR3 sequence is 17 residues long. Germline loops: CDR1 PRHDT, CDR2 FYEKMQ (reference sequence). Trimming took 4 bases from V and 5 from J; bases not matched to a gene: 11. CDR3: CASSSRGGQGALYGYTF. CDR3 DNA sequence: TGTGCCAGCAGCTCGAGAGGGGGACAGGGGGCCCTTTATGGCTACACCTTC.

This rearrangement joins TRBV19 to TRBJ1-5, with D uncertain. Trimming removed 3 bases from V and 9 bases from J, with 21 bases in between. Germline V gives CDR1 LNHDA, CDR2 SQIVND (reference sequence). The CDR3 sequence is 16 residues long. Here the CDR3 DNA reads TGTGCCAGTAGTATTCTCAGGTTGCCCAACCCCGGGCCCCAGCATTTT. It yields the protein CASSILRLPNPGPQHF.

This clone has a handful of counts. The chain combines TRBV5-6 with TRBJ1-2; the D is unclear. The V and J ends lost 0 bases and 8 bases respectively, with 17 bases between them. CDR1 is SGHDT, CDR2 YYEEEE, per germline. The CDR3 is made up of 15 amino acids. CDR3 nucleotides: TGTGCCAGCAGCTTGGAGACCACGGAGGCCCTAGGCTACACCTTC. Its protein product is CASSLETTEALGYTF.

The chain couples TRBV2 to TRBJ2-7; 12 bases match TRBD2. Trimming removed 4 bases from V and 0 bases from J; junction bases left unmatched: 10. This CDR3 is built from 18 residues. The germline V gene has CDR1 SNHLY and CDR2 FYNNEI. In nucleotides, the CDR3 is TGTGCCAGCAGTGTAAGGCTAGCGGGAGGGCCGAGCTCCTACGAGCAGTACTTC. Residues: CASSVRLAGGPSSYEQYF.

The rearrangement joins TRBV19 to TRBJ2-3; D remains ambiguous. The CDR3 has 15 residues. The V end lost 6 bases, the J end lost 3 bases, and 16 bases lay between the germline ends. CDR1 is LNHDA, CDR2 SQIVND, per germline (reference sequence). The CDR3 here is CASSPNPLMTDTQYF. The CDR3 nucleotides are TGTGCCAGTAGCCCTAATCCCCTAATGACAGATACGCAGTATTTT.

The V gene is TRBV5-6, the J gene TRBJ1-2, with 7 bases matching TRBD1. The CDR3 is 15 amino acids. With V trimmed by 4 bases and J by 1 base, 7 bases remained unmatched. CDR1 SGHDT and CDR2 YYEEEE come from the germline V gene. The CDR3 DNA reads TGTGCCAGCAGCGGAAGGGACAGCATTAACTATGGCTACACCTTC. This gives the protein CASSGRDSINYGYTF.

The V gene is TRBV6-5, the J gene TRBJ2-2; 7 nucleotides align to TRBD1. V lost 6 bases to trimming and J lost 2 bases; unmatched junction nucleotides: 6. From germline, CDR1 is MNHEY and CDR2 SVGAGI. The CDR3 spans 15 residues. CDR3 loop: CASRRQGYNTGELFF. The CDR3 DNA reads TGTGCCAGCAGGCGACAGGGATACAACACCGGGGAGCTGTTTTTT.

This chain links TRBV30 with TRBJ1-1; tentatively, D is TRBD1 (5 bases). The CDR3 contains 14 residues. Germline loops: CDR1 GTSNPN, CDR2 SVGIG (reference sequence). Trimming took off 6 bases at V and 1 base at J, with 15 bases between the two ends. The CDR3 reads CACTRGGKNTEAFF. CDR3 nucleotides: TGTGCCTGCACTCGGGGGGGGAAGAACACTGAAGCTTTCTTT.

The chain uses TRBV19 and TRBJ1-3; D not resolved. The germline gives CDR1 LNHDA, CDR2 SQIVND (reference sequence). The CDR3 totals 13 residues. Trimming stripped 2 bases from V and 8 bases from J, with 10 bases between. CDR3 sequence: CASSILLQDTIYF. The CDR3 DNA reads as TGTGCCAGTAGTATATTACTTCAGGACACCATATATTTT.

Only one count was recorded for this clone. The J gene is TRBJ2-3, the V gene TRBV4-2; D not certain. V was pared by 4 bases and J by 0 bases, with 11 bases between. Germline CDR1 reads LGHNA; CDR2 reads YNFKEQ. The CDR3 totals 15 residues. CDR3 loop: CASSLGRASTDTQYF. Written as DNA, the CDR3 is TGTGCCAGCAGCCTTGGAAGGGCTAGCACAGATACGCAGTATTTT.

The gene calls are TRBV24-1 and TRBJ2-3; 7 nucleotides match TRBD1. The germline V gene has CDR1 KGHDR and CDR2 SFDVKD. V lost 9 bases and J lost 5; bases outside the gene matches: 7. This CDR3 has 13 residues. CDR3 loop: CATAEGAKDTQYF. CDR3 coding DNA: TGTGCCACCGCCGAGGGGGCTAAAGATACGCAGTATTTT.

The rearrangement uses TRBV5-1 and TRBJ1-1; a weak D match, TRBD1 (6 bases). The germline V gene has CDR1 SGHRS and CDR2 YFSETQ. V shed 4 bases and J shed 2 bases, with 12 bases lying between them. The CDR3 sequence is 14 residues long. The CDR3 DNA is TGCGCCAGCAGCCGAGCAGGGGATAACACTGAAGCTTTCTTT. Its protein product is CASSRAGDNTEAFF.

This chain connects TRBV7-2 to TRBJ1-3; D is perhaps TRBD1 (5 bases). The CDR3 is 14 amino acids. CDR1 is SGHTA, CDR2 FQGNSA, per germline. Trimming shortened V by 5 bases and J by 4 bases, and 12 bases separated the two germline ends. This chain's CDR3 is CASSLQGVGNTIYF. As DNA, the CDR3 is TGTGCCAGCAGCCTCCAAGGGGTGGGAAACACCATATATTTT. The full variable domain, rest sourced from reference TRBV7-2 and TRBJ1-3, is GAGVSQSPSNKVTEKGKDVELRCDPISGHTALYWYRQSLGQGLEFLIYFQGNSAPDKSGLPSDRFSAERTGGSVSTLTIQRTQQEDSAVYLCASSLQGVGNTIYFGEGSWLTVV.

The chain employs TRBV7-9 and TRBJ1-1; maybe TRBD1 (6 bases). V lost 5 bases, J lost 4 bases, and 17 bases lay in between. Germline-derived CDR1 and CDR2 are SEHNR and FQNEAQ (reference sequence). The CDR3 loop spans 15 amino acids. CDR3 sequence: CASSERPQGSTEAFF. CDR3 in DNA: TGTGCCAGCAGCGAACGACCTCAGGGGAGCACTGAAGCTTTCTTT.

The chain carries TRBV29-1 and TRBJ2-2, with 9 bases aligning to TRBD1. Trimming cost V 5 bases and J 7 bases; bases outside gene matches: 5. Germline CDR1 reads SQVTM; CDR2 reads ANQGSEA. This CDR3 contains 13 residues. The CDR3 DNA reads as TGCAGCGTTAAGGGACAGGGATTCGGGGAGCTGTTTTTT. Translating it yields CSVKGQGFGELFF.

This sequence joins TRBV21-1 and TRBJ1-5. TRBV21-1 counts as a pseudogene. There are 16 residues in the CDR3. The CDR3, as DNA: TGTGCCAGCAGCACACCGGGCTTGAAGGTTAATCAGCCCCAGCATTTT. This translates into CASSTPGLKVNQPQHF.

CDR3 protein: CASSLGAAGYGYTF. The CDR3 bases are TGTGCCAGCAGTTTAGGCGCCGCCGGCTATGGCTACACCTTC. This chain connects TRBV27 to TRBJ1-2; no clear D. Germline V gene lookup returns CDR1 MNHEY and CDR2 SMNVEV (reference sequence). V shed 2 bases and J shed 4 bases, with 11 bases lying between them. The CDR3 spans 14 residues.

The rearrangement links TRBV2 to TRBJ2-5; D is uncertain. The V gene's germline CDR1 is SNHLY and CDR2 FYNNEI. The ends were cut back, 3 bases at V and 4 bases at J, with 9 bases in the middle. This CDR3 is built from 13 residues. The CDR3 DNA reads as TGTGCCAGCAGTGACGTGGCACGAGAGACCCAGTACTTC. Translated: CASSDVARETQYF.